The T cell receptor beta chain under discussion was sequenced for a study of shared clonotypes between healthy human individuals. Method: immunoSEQ multiplex PCR; TCRdb's copy keeps in-frame clones and lacks some. The table shows about 520,000 clones, with approximately 82% occurring only once. Trimming removed 1 base from V and 2 bases from J; junction bases left unmatched: 11. CDR3 length equals 17 residues. Germline values: CDR1 GTSNPN, CDR2 SVGIG (reference sequence). This clone showed up many times. Different DNA sequences within this sample yield the same CDR3. This sequence was found in a woman in her forties in good health. Some clones in this sample may be carry-over from other donors' samples. This chain uses TRBV30 with TRBJ1-5; 7 bases are a match to TRBD1. The sample consisted of PBMCs. Written as DNA, the CDR3 is TGTGCCTGGAGTGACGGCAGGGGGGGCGACGGCAATCAGCCCCAGCATTTT. Its translation: CAWSDGRGGDGNQPQHF.